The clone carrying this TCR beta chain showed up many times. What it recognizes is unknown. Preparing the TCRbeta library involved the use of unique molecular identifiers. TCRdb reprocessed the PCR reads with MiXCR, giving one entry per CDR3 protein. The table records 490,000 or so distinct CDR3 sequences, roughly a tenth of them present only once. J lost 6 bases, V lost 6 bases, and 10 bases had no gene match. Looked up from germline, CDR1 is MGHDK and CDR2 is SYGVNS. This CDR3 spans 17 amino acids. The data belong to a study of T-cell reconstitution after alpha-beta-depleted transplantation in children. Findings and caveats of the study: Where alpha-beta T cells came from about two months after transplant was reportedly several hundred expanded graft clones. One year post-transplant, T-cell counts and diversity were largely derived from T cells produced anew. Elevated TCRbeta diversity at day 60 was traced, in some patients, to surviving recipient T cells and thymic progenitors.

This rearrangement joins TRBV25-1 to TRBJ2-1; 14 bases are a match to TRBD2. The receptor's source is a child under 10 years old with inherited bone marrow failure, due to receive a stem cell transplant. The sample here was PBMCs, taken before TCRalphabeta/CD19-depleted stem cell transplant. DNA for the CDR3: TGTGCCAGCAGCGGACTAGCGGGAGGAACAAGAGGCAATGAGCAGTTCTTC. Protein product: CASSGLAGGTRGNEQFF.